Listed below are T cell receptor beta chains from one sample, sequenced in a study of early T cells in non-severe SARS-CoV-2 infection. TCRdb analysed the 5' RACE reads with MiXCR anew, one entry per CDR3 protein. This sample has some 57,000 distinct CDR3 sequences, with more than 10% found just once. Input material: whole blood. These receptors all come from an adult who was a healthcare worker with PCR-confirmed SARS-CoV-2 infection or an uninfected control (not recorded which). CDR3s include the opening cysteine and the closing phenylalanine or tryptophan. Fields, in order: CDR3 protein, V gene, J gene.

CDR3: CASSQVGRVSSGANVLTF
V: TRBV3-1
J: TRBJ2-6

CDR3: CASSLKRPGTGAEKLFF
V: TRBV12-3/TRBV12-4
J: TRBJ1-4

CDR3: CASSLGSGSSTDTQYF
V: TRBV5-1
J: TRBJ2-3

CDR3: CASSVSGGTVGDTQYF
V: TRBV9
J: TRBJ2-3

CDR3: CASSQDARGGADTQYF
V: TRBV4-2
J: TRBJ2-3

CDR3: CSAPRTSGGPQETQYF
V: TRBV20-1
J: TRBJ2-5

CDR3: CATSEESNTGELFF
V: TRBV24-1
J: TRBJ2-2

CDR3: CASSQRLGDEQLF
V: TRBV4-1
J: TRBJ2-1

CDR3: CASSLRRENTEAFF
V: TRBV12-3/TRBV12-4
J: TRBJ1-1

CDR3: CASSPTFGGTGVYSNQPQHF
V: TRBV27
J: TRBJ1-5

CDR3: CASSLEEGQGGMNTEAFF
V: TRBV7-8
J: TRBJ1-1

CDR3: CASSPYQETQYF
V: TRBV18
J: TRBJ2-5

CDR3: CASGLRAGDNEQFF
V: TRBV12-5
J: TRBJ2-1

CDR3: CAISESGRGYEQYF
V: TRBV10-3
J: TRBJ2-7

CDR3: CATSRDSSGQGGETQYF
V: TRBV15
J: TRBJ2-5

CDR3: CASSPPSGRTTQYF
V: TRBV18
J: TRBJ2-5

CDR3: CASRPRLAGLQYF
V: TRBV6-2/TRBV6-3
J: TRBJ2-4

CDR3: CASRNRVNSGDSYEQYF
V: TRBV13
J: TRBJ2-7

CDR3: CASSLVGEQFF
V: TRBV12-3/TRBV12-4
J: TRBJ2-1

CDR3: CSARDTQVGSPLHF
V: TRBV20-1
J: TRBJ1-6

CDR3: CASSLGSGSHQPQHF
V: TRBV7-2
J: TRBJ1-5

CDR3: CASSSIGQGATEAFF
V: TRBV27
J: TRBJ1-1

CDR3: CASSTFGQGVTNEKLFF
V: TRBV19
J: TRBJ1-4

CDR3: CASSSAGAADTQYF
V: TRBV5-6
J: TRBJ2-3

CDR3: CSVGQGTDTQYF
V: TRBV29-1
J: TRBJ2-3

CDR3: CASGKIRSGNTEAFF
V: TRBV6-6
J: TRBJ1-1

CDR3: CASSNAGEFGEQFF
V: TRBV6-2/TRBV6-3
J: TRBJ2-1

CDR3: CASSLRQGAGGKLFF
V: TRBV28
J: TRBJ1-4

CDR3: CSVGGANQPQHF
V: TRBV29-1
J: TRBJ1-5

CDR3: CASSQDRVEARGQYF
V: TRBV3-1
J: TRBJ2-7

CDR3: CSVALGNTIYF
V: TRBV29-1
J: TRBJ1-3

CDR3: CASSWTDRAGGSPLHF
V: TRBV5-1
J: TRBJ1-6

CDR3: CAITLRVSEGYTF
V: TRBV10-3
J: TRBJ1-2

CDR3: CAWSWTGRGYTF
V: TRBV30
J: TRBJ1-2

CDR3: CASKKGQGSYEQYF
V: TRBV6-5
J: TRBJ2-7

CDR3: CASSGRGDGAFF
V: TRBV6-2/TRBV6-3
J: TRBJ1-1

CDR3: CASSLVPRSNEQFF
V: TRBV7-6
J: TRBJ2-1

CDR3: CASSEYAGELFF
V: TRBV25-1
J: TRBJ2-2

CDR3: CASSLGLSSYGYTF
V: TRBV12-3/TRBV12-4
J: TRBJ1-2

CDR3: CASSLDRENTEAFF
V: TRBV7-2
J: TRBJ1-1

CDR3: CASSLGQGYMNTEAFF
V: TRBV12-3/TRBV12-4
J: TRBJ1-1

CDR3: CASRDSDLSYEQYF
V: TRBV6-6
J: TRBJ2-7

CDR3: CASSLWSRDRGLQFF
V: TRBV28
J: TRBJ2-1

CDR3: CASSSPWGVGEQFF
V: TRBV5-6
J: TRBJ2-1

CDR3: CASTGTANTEAFF
V: TRBV5-1
J: TRBJ1-1

CDR3: CSALQGTNYGYTF
V: TRBV29-1
J: TRBJ1-2

CDR3: CSAPIEGRQYF
V: TRBV20-1
J: TRBJ2-5

CDR3: CASSQGAVSYNSPLHF
V: TRBV3-1
J: TRBJ1-6

CDR3: CASSLLGAGGPDTQYF
V: TRBV7-2
J: TRBJ2-3

CDR3: CASSEGGQGRWAEAFF
V: TRBV2
J: TRBJ1-1

CDR3: CASSQDWVSNQPQHF
V: TRBV4-1
J: TRBJ1-5

CDR3: CASSFSGGRREQFF
V: TRBV7-2
J: TRBJ2-1

CDR3: CASSDWGPSRTETQYF
V: TRBV10-2
J: TRBJ2-5

CDR3: CASSPGTSGSAREQFF
V: TRBV19
J: TRBJ2-1

CDR3: CASSIEGPRSPLHF
V: TRBV19
J: TRBJ1-6

CDR3: CASRITGSEAFF
V: TRBV12-3/TRBV12-4
J: TRBJ1-1

CDR3: CASTLGVGNSYEQYF
V: TRBV3-1
J: TRBJ2-7

CDR3: CASSWGTEANYGYTF
V: TRBV5-6
J: TRBJ1-2

CDR3: CASRPSGWDTQYF
V: TRBV7-9
J: TRBJ2-3

CDR3: CASSLSGGESYEQYF
V: TRBV6-1
J: TRBJ2-7